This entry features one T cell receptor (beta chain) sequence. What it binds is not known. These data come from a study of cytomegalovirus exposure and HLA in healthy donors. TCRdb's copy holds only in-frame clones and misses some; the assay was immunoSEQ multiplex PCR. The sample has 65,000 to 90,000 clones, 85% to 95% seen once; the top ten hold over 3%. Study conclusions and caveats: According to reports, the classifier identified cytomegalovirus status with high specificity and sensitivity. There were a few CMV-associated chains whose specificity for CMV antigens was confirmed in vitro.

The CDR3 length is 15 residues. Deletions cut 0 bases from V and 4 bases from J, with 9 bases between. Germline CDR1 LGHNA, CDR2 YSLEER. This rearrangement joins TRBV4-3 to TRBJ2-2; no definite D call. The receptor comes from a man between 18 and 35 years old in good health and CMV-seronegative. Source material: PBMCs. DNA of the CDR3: TGCGCCAGCAGCCAAGATACTATCCTCACCGGGGAGCTGTTTTTT. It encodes CASSQDTILTGELFF.